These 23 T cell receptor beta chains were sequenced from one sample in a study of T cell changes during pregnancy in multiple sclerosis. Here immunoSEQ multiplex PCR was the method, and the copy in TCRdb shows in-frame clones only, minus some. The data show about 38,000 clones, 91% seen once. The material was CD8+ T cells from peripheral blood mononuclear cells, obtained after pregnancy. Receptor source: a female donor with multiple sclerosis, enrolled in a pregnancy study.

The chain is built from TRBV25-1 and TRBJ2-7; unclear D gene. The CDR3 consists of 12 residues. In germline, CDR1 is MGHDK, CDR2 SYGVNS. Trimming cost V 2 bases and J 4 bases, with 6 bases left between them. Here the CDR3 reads CASSERLYEQYF. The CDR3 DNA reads TGTGCCAGCAGTGAACGACTTTACGAGCAGTACTTC.

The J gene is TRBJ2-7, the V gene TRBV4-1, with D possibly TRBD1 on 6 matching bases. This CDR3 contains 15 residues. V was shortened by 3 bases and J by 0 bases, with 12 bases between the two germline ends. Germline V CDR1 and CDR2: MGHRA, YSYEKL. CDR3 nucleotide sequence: TGCGCCAGCAGCCATGAAATGACAGGCTCCTACGAGCAGTACTTC. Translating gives CASSHEMTGSYEQYF.

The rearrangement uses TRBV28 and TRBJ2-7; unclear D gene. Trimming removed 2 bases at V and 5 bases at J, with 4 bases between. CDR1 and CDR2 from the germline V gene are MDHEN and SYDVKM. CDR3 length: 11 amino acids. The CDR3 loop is CASSLSNEQYF. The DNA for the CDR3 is TGTGCCAGCAGTTTAAGCAACGAGCAGTACTTC.

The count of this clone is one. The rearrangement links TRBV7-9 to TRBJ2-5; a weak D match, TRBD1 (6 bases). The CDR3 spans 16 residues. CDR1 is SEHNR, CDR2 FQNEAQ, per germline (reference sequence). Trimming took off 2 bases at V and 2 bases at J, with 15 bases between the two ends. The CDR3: CASSLPQQGPQETQYF. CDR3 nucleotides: TGTGCCAGCAGCTTACCCCAACAGGGTCCACAAGAGACCCAGTACTTC.

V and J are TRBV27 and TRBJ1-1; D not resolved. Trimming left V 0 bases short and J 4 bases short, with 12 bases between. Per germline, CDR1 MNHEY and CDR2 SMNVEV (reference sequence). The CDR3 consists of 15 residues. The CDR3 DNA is TGTGCCAGCAGTTTATCCTTTGTTAGAGGCACTGAAGCTTTCTTT. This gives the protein CASSLSFVRGTEAFF.

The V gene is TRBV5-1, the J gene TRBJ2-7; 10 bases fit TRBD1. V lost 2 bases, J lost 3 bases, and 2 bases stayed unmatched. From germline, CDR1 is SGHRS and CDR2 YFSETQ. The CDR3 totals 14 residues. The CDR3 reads CASSLRTGGYEQYF. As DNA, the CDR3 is TGCGCCAGCAGCTTAAGGACAGGGGGCTACGAGCAGTACTTC.

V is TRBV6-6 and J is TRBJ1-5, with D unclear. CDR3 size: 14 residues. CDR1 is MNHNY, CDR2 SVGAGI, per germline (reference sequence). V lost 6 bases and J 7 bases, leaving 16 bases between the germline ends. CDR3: CASSSVRSGQPQHF. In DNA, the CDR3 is TGTGCCAGCAGCTCAGTCCGAAGCGGCCAGCCCCAGCATTTT.

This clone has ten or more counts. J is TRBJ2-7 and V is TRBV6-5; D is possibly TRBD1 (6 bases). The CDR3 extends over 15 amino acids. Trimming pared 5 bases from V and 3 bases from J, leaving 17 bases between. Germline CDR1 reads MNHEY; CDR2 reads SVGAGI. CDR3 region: CASSPTGGDYYEQYF. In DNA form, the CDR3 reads TGTGCCAGCAGTCCGACAGGAGGAGACTACTACGAGCAGTACTTC.

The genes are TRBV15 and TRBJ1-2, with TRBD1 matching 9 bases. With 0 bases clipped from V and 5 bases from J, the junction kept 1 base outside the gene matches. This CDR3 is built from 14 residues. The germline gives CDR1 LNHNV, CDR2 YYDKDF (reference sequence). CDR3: CATSRDDRGYGYTF. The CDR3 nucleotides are TGTGCCACCAGCAGAGATGACAGGGGGTATGGCTACACCTTC. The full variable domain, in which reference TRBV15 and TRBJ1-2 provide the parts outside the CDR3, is DAMVIQNPRYQVTQFGKPVTLSCSQTLNHNVMYWYQQKSSQAPKLLFHYYDKDFNNEADTPDNFQSRRPNTSFCFLDIRSPGLGDTAMYLCATSRDDRGYGYTFGSGTRLTVV.

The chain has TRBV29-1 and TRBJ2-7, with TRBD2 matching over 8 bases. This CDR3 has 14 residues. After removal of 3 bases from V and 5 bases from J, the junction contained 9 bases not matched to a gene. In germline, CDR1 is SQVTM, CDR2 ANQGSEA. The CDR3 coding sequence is TGCAGCGTTGACGGCGGGAGGTACCTAAACGAGCAGTACTTC. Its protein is CSVDGGRYLNEQYF.

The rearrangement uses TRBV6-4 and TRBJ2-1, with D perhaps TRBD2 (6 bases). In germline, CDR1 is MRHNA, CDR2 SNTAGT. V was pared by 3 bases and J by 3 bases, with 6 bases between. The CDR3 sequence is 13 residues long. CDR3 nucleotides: TGTGCCAGCAGTGATAGCGGCTACAATGAGCAGTTCTTC. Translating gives CASSDSGYNEQFF.

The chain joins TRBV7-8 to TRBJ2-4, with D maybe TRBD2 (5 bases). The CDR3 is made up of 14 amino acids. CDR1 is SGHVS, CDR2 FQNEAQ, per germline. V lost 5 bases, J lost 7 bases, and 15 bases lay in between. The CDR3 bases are TGTGCCAGCAGCAAGGCCCTGGAGGAGAACATTCAGTACTTC. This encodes CASSKALEENIQYF.

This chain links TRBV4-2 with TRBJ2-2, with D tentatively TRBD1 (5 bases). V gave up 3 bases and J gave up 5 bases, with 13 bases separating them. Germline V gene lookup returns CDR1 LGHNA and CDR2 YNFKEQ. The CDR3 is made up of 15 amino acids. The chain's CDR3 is CASSQRPGFTGELFF. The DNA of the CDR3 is TGTGCCAGCAGCCAGCGGCCAGGGTTTACCGGGGAGCTGTTTTTT.

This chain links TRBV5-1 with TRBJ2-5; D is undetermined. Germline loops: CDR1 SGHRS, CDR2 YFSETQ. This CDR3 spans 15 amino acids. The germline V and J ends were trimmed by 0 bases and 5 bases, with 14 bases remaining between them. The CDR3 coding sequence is TGCGCCAGCAGCTTGGCCCTAGTTGTATCTGAGACCCAGTACTTC. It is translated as CASSLALVVSETQYF.

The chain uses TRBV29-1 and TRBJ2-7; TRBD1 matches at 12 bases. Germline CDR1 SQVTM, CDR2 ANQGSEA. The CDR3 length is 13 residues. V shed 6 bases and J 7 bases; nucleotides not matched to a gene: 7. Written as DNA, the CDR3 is TGCAGCGTCCCGGGACAGGGGGCGGTTGAGCAGTACTTC. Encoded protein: CSVPGQGAVEQYF.

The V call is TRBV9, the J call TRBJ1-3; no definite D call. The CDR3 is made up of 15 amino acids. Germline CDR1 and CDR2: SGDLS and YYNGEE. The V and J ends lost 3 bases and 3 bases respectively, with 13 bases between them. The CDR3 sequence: CASSGLGGNGNTIYF. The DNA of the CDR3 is TGTGCCAGCAGCGGACTTGGCGGGAATGGAAACACCATATATTTT.

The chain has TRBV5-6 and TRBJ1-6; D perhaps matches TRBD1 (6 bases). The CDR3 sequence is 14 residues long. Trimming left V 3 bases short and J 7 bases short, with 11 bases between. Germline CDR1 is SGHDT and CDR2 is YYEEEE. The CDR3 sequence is CASSSRQENSPLHF. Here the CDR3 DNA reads TGTGCCAGCAGCTCTCGACAGGAGAATTCACCCCTCCACTTT.

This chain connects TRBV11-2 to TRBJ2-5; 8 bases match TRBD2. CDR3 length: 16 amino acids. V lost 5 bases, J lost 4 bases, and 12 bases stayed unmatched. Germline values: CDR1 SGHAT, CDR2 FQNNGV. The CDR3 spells CASSPTPGTSTETQYF. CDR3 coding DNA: TGTGCCAGCAGCCCCACTCCCGGGACTAGTACAGAGACCCAGTACTTC.

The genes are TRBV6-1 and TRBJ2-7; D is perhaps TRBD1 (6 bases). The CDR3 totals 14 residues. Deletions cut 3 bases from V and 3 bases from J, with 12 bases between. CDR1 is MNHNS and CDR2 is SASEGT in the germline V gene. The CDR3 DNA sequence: TGTGCCAGCAGTGACTGGACAGCCTACTACGAGCAGTACTTC. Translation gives CASSDWTAYYEQYF.

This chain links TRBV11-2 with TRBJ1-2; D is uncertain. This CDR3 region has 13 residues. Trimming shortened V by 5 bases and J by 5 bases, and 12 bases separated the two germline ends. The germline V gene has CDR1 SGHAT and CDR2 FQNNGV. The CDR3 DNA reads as TGTGCCAGCAGCCCAGGTGGTGCTTATGGCTACACCTTC. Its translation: CASSPGGAYGYTF.

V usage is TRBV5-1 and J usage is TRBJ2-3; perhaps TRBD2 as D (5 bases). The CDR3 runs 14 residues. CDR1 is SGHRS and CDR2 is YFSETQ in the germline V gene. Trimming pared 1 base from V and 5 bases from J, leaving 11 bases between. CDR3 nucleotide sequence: TGCGCCAGCAGCTTGTTGGGAGTCGGAGATACGCAGTATTTT. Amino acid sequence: CASSLLGVGDTQYF.

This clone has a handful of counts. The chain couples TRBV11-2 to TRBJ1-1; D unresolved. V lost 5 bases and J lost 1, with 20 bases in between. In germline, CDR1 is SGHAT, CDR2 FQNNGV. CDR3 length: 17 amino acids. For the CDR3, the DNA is TGTGCCAGCAGCAACCGGGGTGGGGATATGAAGAACACTGAAGCTTTCTTT. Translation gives CASSNRGGDMKNTEAFF.

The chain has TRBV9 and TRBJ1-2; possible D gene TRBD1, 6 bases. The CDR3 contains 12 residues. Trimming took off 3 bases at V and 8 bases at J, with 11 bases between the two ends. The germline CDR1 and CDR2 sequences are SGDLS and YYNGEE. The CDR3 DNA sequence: TGTGCCAGCAGCGACAGGGTCCGCGGCTACACCTTC. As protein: CASSDRVRGYTF.